This T cell receptor beta chain appears in the sequencing data of a study of response to subunit inactivated influenza vaccine. MiXCR, applied by TCRdb to the RT-PCR reads, yields one record per CDR3 protein. The profile shows fewer than 650,000 distinct CDR3 sequences, 10% to 15% of them singletons. The CDR3 runs 14 residues. Germline CDR1 and CDR2: LNHDA and SQIVND (reference sequence). With 1 base clipped from V and 7 bases from J, the junction kept 5 bases outside the gene matches. Worth noting for this clonotype: Its antigen is unknown.

Study results and caveats: Each seasonal flu vaccination may recruit only limited new T cells, authors suggested.

The chain joins TRBV19 to TRBJ2-5, with 8 bases identical to TRBD2. The sequencing used PBMCs from blood, collected 45 days after vaccination. The clonotype was recovered from a man aged 45-65 years who received an inactivated influenza vaccine. The CDR3 sequence: CASSIAGGVGTQYF. The CDR3, as DNA: TGTGCCAGTAGTATAGCCGGGGGGGTTGGGACCCAGTACTTC.